This section outlines one T cell receptor beta chain sequence together with its context. The antigen is unknown. These data come from a study of cytomegalovirus exposure and HLA in healthy donors. Across the study: In a later analysis, it was reported that the roughly 120 validation repertoires had been produced on the same platform as the roughly 650 repertoires belonging to the first cohort.

Study-wide points: Rarity characterized most TCR sequences, yet some public TCRs appeared in many donors. The classifier was said to identify cytomegalovirus status with high specificity and sensitivity.

Assay: immunoSEQ multiplex PCR; the TCRdb copy retains only in-frame clones and omits some. The data show under 200,000 clones, about four fifths seen once. CDR3 length: 15 amino acids. V was cut by 4 bases and J by 1 base, with 13 bases left in between. Germline loops: CDR1 MNHNS, CDR2 SASEGT. Source material: PBMCs. The chain joins TRBV6-1 to TRBJ2-5, with D unclear. The TCR originated in a young man in good health and CMV-seropositive. The CDR3 is CASSALGGIQETQYF. The CDR3, as DNA: TGTGCCAGCAGTGCTTTAGGCGGTATCCAAGAGACCCAGTACTTC.